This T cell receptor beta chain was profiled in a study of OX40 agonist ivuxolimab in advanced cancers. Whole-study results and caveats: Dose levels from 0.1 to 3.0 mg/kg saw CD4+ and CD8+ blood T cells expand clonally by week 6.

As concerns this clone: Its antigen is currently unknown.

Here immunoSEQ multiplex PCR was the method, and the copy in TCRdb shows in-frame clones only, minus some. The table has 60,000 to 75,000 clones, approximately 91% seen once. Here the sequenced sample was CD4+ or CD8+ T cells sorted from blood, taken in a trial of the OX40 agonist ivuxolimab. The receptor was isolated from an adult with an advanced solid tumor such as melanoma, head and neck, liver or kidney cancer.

The CDR3 DNA follows: TGTGCCAGCAGCACAACAGGGTTCTACTACGAGCAGTACTTC. This gives the protein CASSTTGFYYEQYF. This sequence joins TRBV7-9 and TRBJ2-7; perhaps TRBD1 as D (6 bases). CDR1 is SEHNR and CDR2 is FQNEAQ in the germline V gene (reference sequence). This CDR3 contains 14 residues. V gave up 5 bases and J gave up 3 bases, with 14 bases separating them.